The clone carrying this T cell receptor (beta chain) has more than one count but fewer than ten. What it recognizes is unknown. The same CDR3 arises from other DNA sequences in this sample as well. The sample comes from a study of shared clonotypes between healthy human individuals. Splitting of each subset's genomic DNA was done evenly across several immunoSEQ plates. Libraries were prepared by immunoSEQ multiplex PCR; TCRdb keeps only in-frame clonotypes and omits some of them. The sample lists approximately 980,000 clones; about three quarters were seen once. V was shortened by 2 bases and J by 3 bases, with 7 bases between the two germline ends. Germline V CDR1 and CDR2: MNHNY, SVGAGI (reference sequence). The CDR3 runs 13 residues. Broader study findings: Naive CD4 clonotypes overlapped across several donors at roughly 5%. In the sorted subsets, rarefaction showed sequencing was incomplete despite large depth.

Sequences were obtained from memory CD4+ T cells sorted from blood. Subset meaning: CD45RA-negative fraction. The origin of this receptor is a man between 18 and 29 years old in good health. The rearrangement uses TRBV6-6 and TRBJ1-1, with D unresolved. CDR3 amino acids: CASSYTGYTEAFF. CDR3 DNA: TGTGCCAGCAGTTACACGGGGTACACTGAAGCTTTCTTT.